These 11 T cell receptor beta chains came from one sample sequenced in a study of CD4 and CD8 cells across lung adenocarcinoma regions (dated by TCRdb to between 2017 and 2018). The protocol used for the library was PCR. Reads for this sample came from a HiSeq X Ten. TCRdb cleaned the public reads at Q25 with fastp, built clones with MiXCR and kept in-frame beta chains. Each CDR3 protein gets just one entry, which takes the most common genes and DNA from the rows behind it. This sample comprises more than 2,000 distinct CDR3 sequences, around 49% of them detected only once. The ten most abundant clones make up roughly 21% of the sample. Sequencing was performed on CD4+ T cells from the center of a lung tumor. Interpreted using the paper, the cell subset or site label stands for: tumor center region. The origin of the receptors is a female donor with lung adenocarcinoma. The CD4 and CD8 labels of this study may be unreliable.

Details on this clonotype: A much larger clone differs from this one at a single base, so this may be a read error. The gene calls are TRBV6-1 and TRBJ2-1; D unclear. The CDR3 is 13 amino acids. In germline, CDR1 is MNHNS, CDR2 SASEGT. V lost 9 bases and J 10 bases, leaving 19 bases between the germline ends. The CDR3 region is CASSNPTSYEQFF. CDR3 in DNA: TGTGCCAGTTCTAATCCTACCTCCTACGAGCAGTTCTTC.

V gene TRBV6-1 combines with J gene TRBJ1-5, with TRBD1 matching 7 bases. J lost 11 bases, V lost 8 bases, and 15 bases had no gene match. This CDR3 has 14 residues. Germline CDR1 and CDR2: MNHNS and SASEGT. The CDR3 DNA follows: TGTGCCAGCCTGGGACAGAATGGGAAGGAGGCCCAGCATTTT. Residues: CASLGQNGKEAQHF.

Of note for this clonotype: At one end the junction does not follow the germline gene, possibly because of a read error. The chain recombines TRBV10-1 with TRBJ2-3; 7 bases map to TRBD1. The CDR3 has 15 residues. Germline CDR1 reads WNHNN; CDR2 reads SYGVQD (reference sequence). CDR3 in DNA: TGCGCCAGGAGTGACGGGGACAGTGGCCCAGATACGCAGTACTTT. Translation: CARSDGDSGPDTQYF.

The table lists this clonotype with a few counts. The chain carries TRBV7-2 and TRBJ2-2; 9 nucleotides line up with TRBD1. The CDR3 extends over 14 amino acids. From germline, CDR1 is SGHTA and CDR2 FQGNSA. J gave up 7 bases and V 1 base, and 1 base lay outside the gene matches. The CDR3 region has the DNA TGTGCCAGCAGCTTAGTGACAGGGGGCGGGGAGCTGTTTTTT. Its protein product is CASSLVTGGGELFF.

The chain links TRBV12-3 or TRBV12-4 to TRBJ2-4; a weak D match, TRBD2 (6 bases). This CDR3 comprises 13 residues. Trimming took off 4 bases at V and 11 bases at J, with 15 bases between the two ends. In DNA, the CDR3 is TGTGCCAGCAGTTCCCTTCCGGGAGCCCTTCAGTACTTC. This codes for CASSSLPGALQYF.

The chain uses TRBV11-3 and TRBJ2-4; D possibly uses TRBD1 or TRBD2 (5 bases each). Gene TRBJ2-7 matches the end of the DNA better, so the J call may be wrong. This CDR3 has 12 amino acids. CDR1 and CDR2 from the germline V gene are SGHNT and YENEEA. The CDR3 bases are TGTGCCAGCAGCTTAGGGGGACACGAGCAGTACTTC. This translates into CASSLGGHEQYF.

This clonotype qualifies as medium-sized (0.01 to 0.1%). The CDR3 is CASIGGTGILETQYF. DNA for the CDR3: TGTGCCAGCATAGGAGGGACAGGGATTCTGGAGACCCAGTACTTC. This chain connects TRBV6-1 to TRBJ2-1; 9 bases fit TRBD1. The DNA end favors TRBJ2-5, so the J call may be wrong. The CDR3 is made up of 15 amino acids. Germline V gene sequence: CDR1 MNHNS, CDR2 SASEGT.

The gene calls are TRBV6-1 and TRBJ2-7; 9 bases fit TRBD1. V lost 9 bases and J lost 5; bases outside the gene matches: 8. CDR1 MNHNS and CDR2 SASEGT come from the germline V gene. The CDR3 has 13 amino acids. This CDR3 is CASKGQGVHEQYF. The CDR3 bases are TGTGCCAGTAAGGGACAGGGTGTCCACGAGCAGTACTTC.

This clonotype was recorded only once. The chain couples TRBV12-3 or TRBV12-4 to TRBJ2-4, with unresolved D. The V gene lost 5 bases and the J gene lost 6 bases, with 23 bases spanning the gap. This CDR3 is 17 amino acids long. This CDR3 reads CASSPQPSTQSGNIQYF. CDR3 in DNA: TGTGCCAGCAGTCCGCAACCATCCACCCAATCTGGAAACATTCAGTACTTC.

By its share, this clonotype is medium-sized. The genes are TRBV5-3 and TRBJ2-1, with 14 positions matching TRBD2. TRBV5-3 is an ORF, with its function uncertain. Losses at the gene ends were 2 bases for V and 6 bases for J; bases not matched to a gene: 13. The CDR3 contains 19 residues. This chain's CDR3 is CARSLPLNPGTSGSNEQFF. CDR3 sequence (DNA): TGTGCCAGAAGCTTACCTCTAAATCCCGGGACTAGCGGGAGCAATGAGCAGTTCTTC.

This clonotype is large in the sample. V usage is TRBV27 and J usage is TRBJ1-2; a possible D gene is TRBD1 (5 bases). Per germline, CDR1 MNHEY and CDR2 SMNVEV (reference sequence). This CDR3 region has 12 residues. Trimming cost V 10 bases and J 4 bases, with 13 bases left between them. The CDR3 is CAIRDSLYGYTF. The CDR3 region has the DNA TGTGCCATACGAGACAGCCTCTATGGCTACACCTTC.